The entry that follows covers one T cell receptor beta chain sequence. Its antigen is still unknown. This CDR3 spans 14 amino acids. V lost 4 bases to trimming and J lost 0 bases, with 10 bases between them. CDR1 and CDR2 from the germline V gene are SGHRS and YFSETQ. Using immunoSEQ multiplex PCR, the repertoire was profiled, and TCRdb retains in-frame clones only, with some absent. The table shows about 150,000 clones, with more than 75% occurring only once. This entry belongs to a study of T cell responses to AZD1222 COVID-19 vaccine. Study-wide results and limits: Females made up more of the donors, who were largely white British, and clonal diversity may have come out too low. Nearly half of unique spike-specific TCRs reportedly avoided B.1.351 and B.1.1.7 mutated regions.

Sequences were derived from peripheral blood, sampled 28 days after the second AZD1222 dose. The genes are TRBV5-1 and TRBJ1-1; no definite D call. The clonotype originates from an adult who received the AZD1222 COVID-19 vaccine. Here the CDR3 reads CASSVSTVNTEAFF. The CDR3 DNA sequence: TGCGCCAGCAGCGTCAGTACAGTGAACACTGAAGCTTTCTTT. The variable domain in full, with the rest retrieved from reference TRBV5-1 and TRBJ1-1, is KAGVTQTPRYLIKTRGQQVTLSCSPISGHRSVSWYQQTPGQGLQFLFEYFSETQRNKGNFPGRFSGRQFSNSRSEMNVSTLELGDSALYLCASSVSTVNTEAFFGQGTRLTVV.